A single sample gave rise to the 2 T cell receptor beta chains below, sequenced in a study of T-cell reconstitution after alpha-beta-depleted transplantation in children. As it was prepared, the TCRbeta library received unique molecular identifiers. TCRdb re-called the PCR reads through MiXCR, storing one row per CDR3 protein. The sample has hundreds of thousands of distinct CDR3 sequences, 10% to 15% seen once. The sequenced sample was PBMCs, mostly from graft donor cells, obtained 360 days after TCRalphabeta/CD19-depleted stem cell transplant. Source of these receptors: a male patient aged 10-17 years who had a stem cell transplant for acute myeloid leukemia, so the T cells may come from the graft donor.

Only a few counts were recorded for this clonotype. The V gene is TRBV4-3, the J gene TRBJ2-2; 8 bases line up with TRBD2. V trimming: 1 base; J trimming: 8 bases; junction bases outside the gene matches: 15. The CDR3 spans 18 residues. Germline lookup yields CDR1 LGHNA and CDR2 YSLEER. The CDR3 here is CASSQVGGRIGFSGELFF. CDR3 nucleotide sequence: TGCGCCAGCAGCCAAGTGGGCGGGAGGATTGGATTTTCGGGGGAGCTGTTTTTT.

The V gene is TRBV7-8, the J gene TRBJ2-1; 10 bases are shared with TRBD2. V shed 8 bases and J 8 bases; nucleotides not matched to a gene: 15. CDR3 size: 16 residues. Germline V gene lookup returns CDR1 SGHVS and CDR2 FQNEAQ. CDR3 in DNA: TGTGCCAGCTTCGGAAAGGGCCTAGCGGGAGTGGATGAGCAGTTCTTC. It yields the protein CASFGKGLAGVDEQFF.